Listed below are T cell receptor beta chains from one sample, sequenced in a study of T cell clones after liver transplantation. Assay: immunoSEQ multiplex PCR; the TCRdb copy retains only in-frame clones and omits some. This table has about 60,000 clones, 71% appearing once. The starting material was CD4+ T cells from blood, obtained before liver transplant. These receptors came from a human donor who received a liver transplant. The CDR3 runs from the conserved cysteine through the conserved F or W. Each record gives: clone size, D gene, V gene, J gene, CDR3 protein, CDR3 DNA. The D gene is left open where the match is weak. Clone sizes are given selectively: once, few, many, or a class where the clone is expanded.

>NA|NA|TRBV13|TRBJ1-1
CASSPHGGVNTEAFF
TGTGCCAGCAGCCCTCACGGCGGGGTAAACACTGAAGCTTTCTTT
>NA|TRBD1|TRBV7-3|TRBJ2-1
CASSIRGLEYNEQFF
TGTGCCAGCAGCATCAGGGGGTTGGAGTACAATGAGCAGTTCTTC
>few|NA|TRBV4-1|TRBJ1-2
CASSQVIRGSNYGYTF
TGCGCCAGCAGCCAAGTAATTCGGGGTTCTAACTATGGCTACACCTTC
>few|TRBD1|TRBV18|TRBJ2-7
CASSRGDRGSEQYF
TGTGCCAGCTCACGGGGGGACAGGGGGTCCGAGCAGTACTTC
>NA|TRBD2|TRBV5-1|TRBJ2-3
CASSWAGGTDTQYF
TGCGCCAGCAGCTGGGCCGGGGGGACAGATACGCAGTATTTT
>NA|TRBD1|TRBV6-1|TRBJ2-7
CASSRTGKYEQYF
TGTGCCAGCAGTCGGACAGGGAAATACGAGCAGTACTTC
>NA|NA|TRBV5-1|TRBJ2-7
CASSSTGSSYEQYF
TGCGCCAGCAGCTCCACGGGGAGCTCCTACGAGCAGTACTTC
>NA|NA|TRBV25-1|TRBJ2-7
CASSDPKTVYEQYF
TGTGCCAGCAGTGACCCGAAGACAGTCTACGAGCAGTACTTC
>NA|TRBD2|TRBV7-2|TRBJ2-7
CASSLGTSGGADEQYF
TGTGCCAGCAGCTTAGGGACTAGCGGGGGGGCTGACGAGCAGTACTTC
>NA|TRBD1|TRBV6-5|TRBJ1-5
CASITNTGGNQPQHF
TGTGCCAGCATTACCAATACAGGGGGCAATCAGCCCCAGCATTTT
>NA|NA|TRBV19|TRBJ1-5
CASSIGGIQPQHF
TGTGCCAGTAGTATTGGAGGGATTCAGCCCCAGCATTTT
>NA|NA|TRBV20-1|TRBJ1-1
CSIRGNTEAFF
TGCAGTATCCGGGGGAACACTGAAGCTTTCTTT
>few|TRBD1|TRBV28|TRBJ1-2
CASGPRGDYGYTF
TGTGCCAGCGGACCCAGGGGGGACTATGGCTACACCTTC
>NA|NA|TRBV30|TRBJ1-6
CAWNSGVGPLNSPLHF
TGTGCCTGGAATTCTGGGGTGGGGCCCCTGAATTCACCCCTCCACTTT
>NA|NA|TRBV18|TRBJ1-1
CASSPRGETEAFF
TGTGCCAGCTCACCCCGAGGAGAGACTGAAGCTTTCTTT
>NA|TRBD1|TRBV29-1|TRBJ1-4
CSVKTGGEKLFF
TGCAGCGTTAAGACAGGGGGTGAAAAACTGTTTTTT
>NA|TRBD1|TRBV9|TRBJ1-2
CASSAQATGRVSYGYTF
TGTGCCAGCAGCGCACAAGCGACAGGGCGAGTTTCCTATGGCTACACCTTC
>NA|TRBD1|TRBV7-9|TRBJ1-3
CASSLDPTGGNTIYF
TGTGCCAGCAGCTTAGACCCGACAGGGGGAAACACCATATATTTT
>NA|NA|TRBV5-6|TRBJ2-4
CASSLGGVKNIQYF
TGTGCCAGCAGCTTGGGGGGGGTAAAAAACATTCAGTACTTC
>NA|NA|TRBV5-6|TRBJ1-5
CASSLAYQVNQPQHF
TGTGCCAGCAGCTTGGCTTACCAGGTCAATCAGCCCCAGCATTTT
>NA|TRBD1|TRBV27|TRBJ1-5
CASSPINFGQAKRGNQPQHF
TGTGCCAGCAGTCCCATTAACTTCGGACAGGCTAAGAGGGGCAATCAGCCCCAGCATTTT
>few|TRBD1|TRBV27|TRBJ2-3
CASRYRGLVDTQYF
TGTGCCAGCAGGTACAGGGGGCTCGTCGATACGCAGTATTTT
>NA|NA|TRBV7-9|TRBJ1-4
CASSLERGEKLFF
TGTGCCAGCAGCTTAGAAAGGGGTGAAAAACTGTTTTTT
>NA|TRBD1|TRBV7-7|TRBJ1-2
CASSPGQGYGYTF
TGTGCCAGCAGCCCGGGACAGGGTTATGGCTACACCTTC
>NA|NA|TRBV6-5|TRBJ1-6
CASRRVAYNSPLHF
TGTGCCAGCAGACGGGTCGCTTATAATTCACCCCTCCACTTT
>NA|NA|TRBV5-1|TRBJ1-3
CASSIDGLSGNTIYF
TGCGCCAGCAGCATAGACGGACTCTCTGGAAACACCATATATTTT
>NA|TRBD1|TRBV4-2|TRBJ1-4
CASSPQTGGDEKLFF
TGTGCCAGCAGCCCTCAGACAGGGGGCGATGAAAAACTGTTTTTT
>NA|NA|TRBV7-7|TRBJ2-5
CASSRWVRSDSNQETQYF
TGTGCTAGCAGCCGTTGGGTGAGGTCGGACTCAAACCAAGAGACCCAGTACTTC